A selection of T cell receptor beta chains follows, all from one sample in a study of shared clonotypes between healthy human individuals. Measured with immunoSEQ multiplex PCR; TCRdb has only the in-frame clones, and not every one. There are 1.5 million to 2.5 million clones in the sample; approximately 95% occur only once, and 0.9% to 1.5% lies in the top ten. Sample: naive CD8+ T cells sorted from blood. These TCRs come from a man aged 18-30 years in good health. Both conserved end residues are part of each CDR3. Each record gives: V gene, D gene, J gene, clone size, CDR3 DNA, CDR3 protein. The D gene is left open where the match is weak. Clone sizes are given selectively: once, few, many, or a class where the clone is expanded.

>TRBV10-1|NA|TRBJ2-2|NA
TGCGCCAGCAGTGAGTCGGGTATTCGGGGGACCGGGGAGCTGTTTTTT
CASSESGIRGTGELFF
>TRBV28|TRBD1|TRBJ2-7|NA
TGTGCCAGCAGTTGGGGACAGGGGGCCTACGAGCAGTACTTC
CASSWGQGAYEQYF
>TRBV28|TRBD2|TRBJ2-3|NA
TGTGCCAGCAGTGTAGCGGGATACAACACAGATACGCAGTATTTT
CASSVAGYNTDTQYF
>TRBV28|NA|TRBJ1-2|NA
TGTGCCAGCACCGACAGAGGGGACTATGGCTACACCTTC
CASTDRGDYGYTF
>TRBV4-1|NA|TRBJ2-7|once
TGCGCCAGCAGCCCGCGGCCCCCGGAGCCCGGCTCCTACGAGCAGTACTTC
CASSPRPPEPGSYEQYF
>TRBV4-1|TRBD2|TRBJ2-3|NA
TGCGCCAGCAGCCAAGTCACCGGACTAGGACCAGATACGCAGTATTTT
CASSQVTGLGPDTQYF
>TRBV30|TRBD1|TRBJ1-2|once
TGTGCCTGGATCCCCCAGGGGGACTATGGCTACACCTTC
CAWIPQGDYGYTF
>TRBV4-3|NA|TRBJ2-7|NA
TGCGCCAGCAGCCAAGGGGGAGACCCCTACGAGCAGTACTTC
CASSQGGDPYEQYF
>TRBV6-6|NA|TRBJ2-7|once
TGTGCCAGCAGTGACTCACTAGAATACGAGCAGTACTTC
CASSDSLEYEQYF
>TRBV2|NA|TRBJ1-6|NA
TGTGCCAGCAGTGAAACCCCGTTTAGCGGGGGCGGGGGTAATTCACCCCTCCACTTT
CASSETPFSGGGGNSPLHF
>TRBV2|NA|TRBJ1-2|NA
TGTGCCAGCAGAAACACGGACATCAACTATGGCTACACCTTC
CASRNTDINYGYTF
>TRBV28|NA|TRBJ1-2|once
TGTGCCAGCTCTACACAGGGTTTTCATGGCTACACCTTC
CASSTQGFHGYTF
>TRBV6-5|NA|TRBJ2-3|NA
TGTGCCAGCAGTTTCAGGGGCACAGATACGCAGTATTTT
CASSFRGTDTQYF
>TRBV5-1|NA|TRBJ2-5|once
TGCGCCAGCAGCTTGTACCCGGAGGAGACCCAGTACTTC
CASSLYPEETQYF
>TRBV27|NA|TRBJ2-7|NA
TGTGCCAGCAGTTTATTAGGAGACAGCTACGAGCAGTACTTC
CASSLLGDSYEQYF
>TRBV6-1|NA|TRBJ2-7|NA
TGTGCCAGCAGTGTTAGGGGCCCCTACGAGCAGTACTTC
CASSVRGPYEQYF
>TRBV5-4|NA|TRBJ2-5|NA
TGTGCCAGCAGCCTGGGACGCGTCCAAGAGACCCAGTACTTC
CASSLGRVQETQYF
>TRBV5-4|NA|TRBJ1-5|NA
TGTGCCAGCAGCCGGGGAGTAAATCAGCCCCAGCATTTT
CASSRGVNQPQHF
>TRBV28|NA|TRBJ1-6|NA
TGTGCCAGCAGAGGTAGTGTGAATTCACCCCTCCACTTT
CASRGSVNSPLHF
>TRBV7-9|TRBD1|TRBJ1-1|NA
TGTGCCAGCAGCTTAGCCGGGACAGGGAACACTGAAGCTTTCTTT
CASSLAGTGNTEAFF
>TRBV6-5|NA|TRBJ1-1|NA
TGTGCCAGCAGCAACACTGAAGCTTTCTTT
CASSNTEAFF
>TRBV4-1|NA|TRBJ2-7|NA
TGCGCCAGCAGCCAAGGCTCGCAGGGATCTACCTACGAGCAGTACTTC
CASSQGSQGSTYEQYF
>TRBV5-1|NA|TRBJ2-3|NA
TGCGCCAGCTCGGCAGGCACAGATACGCAGTATTTT
CASSAGTDTQYF
>TRBV7-2|TRBD1|TRBJ1-2|NA
TGTGCCAGCAGCACCACGCCAGGACAGGGCCATGGCTACACCTTC
CASSTTPGQGHGYTF
>TRBV2|TRBD1|TRBJ1-6|NA
TGTGCCAGCAGTGAAGCGAGACGTACAGGGGTTAATTCACCCCTCCACTTT
CASSEARRTGVNSPLHF
>TRBV27|NA|TRBJ1-5|once
TGTGCCAGCAGTTTTGGGGGGGCCAATCAGCCCCAGCATTTT
CASSFGGANQPQHF
>TRBV27|NA|TRBJ2-3|NA
TGTGCCAGCAGTCCTCGGTCCCCGGCCACAGATACGCAGTATTTT
CASSPRSPATDTQYF
>TRBV6-4|TRBD2|TRBJ2-3|NA
TGTGCCAGCAGTAAGCGGGAGGGCCGTGTAGATACGCAGTATTTT
CASSKREGRVDTQYF
>TRBV9|NA|TRBJ2-3|NA
TGTGCCAGCAGCGTACAGGATCCAGATACGCAGTATTTT
CASSVQDPDTQYF
>TRBV6-1|TRBD1|TRBJ1-4|NA
TGTGCCAGCAGTGAAACGACAGGGGCTAATGAAAAACTGTTTTTT
CASSETTGANEKLFF
>TRBV28|NA|TRBJ2-7|NA
TGTGCCAGCAGTCTACACTCAGCCAGCTCCTACGAGCAGTACTTC
CASSLHSASSYEQYF
>TRBV9|NA|TRBJ1-3|NA
TGTGCCAGCAGCGTAGACGGCAGCTCTGGAAACACCATATATTTT
CASSVDGSSGNTIYF
>TRBV27|NA|TRBJ2-2|NA
TGTGCCAGCAGTTTGTTCTCAGTGAACACCGGGGAGCTGTTTTTT
CASSLFSVNTGELFF
>TRBV21-1|NA|TRBJ2-2|NA
TGTGCCAGCAGCAACCCGATTAGGGCACCCGGGGAGCTGTTTTTT
CASSNPIRAPGELFF
>TRBV6-1|NA|TRBJ2-7|NA
TGTGCCAGCAGTAGGGCCTGGGGGGATTCCTACGAGCAGTACTTC
CASSRAWGDSYEQYF
>TRBV15|NA|TRBJ2-7|NA
TGTGCCACCAGCCAGGACTACGAGCAGTACTTC
CATSQDYEQYF
>TRBV9|NA|TRBJ2-7|NA
TGTGCCAGCAGCGTAGGGGCAGGGGTAAAGTACGAGCAGTACTTC
CASSVGAGVKYEQYF
>TRBV11-2|NA|TRBJ2-3|NA
TGTGCCAGCAGCCCCACGTCGAGCGGACCAAGCACAGATACGCAGTATTTT
CASSPTSSGPSTDTQYF
>TRBV9|NA|TRBJ2-1|NA
TGTGCCAGCAGCTCCCTAGCAAGGGTTGAGCAGTTCTTC
CASSSLARVEQFF
>TRBV4-3|NA|TRBJ1-2|NA
TGCGCCAGCAGCCAGGGGGTTTCCACTAACTATGGCTACACCTTC
CASSQGVSTNYGYTF
>TRBV10-2|TRBD2|TRBJ2-5|NA
TGCGCCAGCATCGACGGGGGGGCCGGGGAGACCCAGTACTTC
CASIDGGAGETQYF
>TRBV6-5|NA|TRBJ1-6|once
TGTGCCAGCAGTTACCCTTCGGAATACTTACCTTCACCCCTCCACTTT
CASSYPSEYLPSPLHF
>TRBV6-1|NA|TRBJ2-3|NA
TGTGCCAGCAGTGGATTAATCATCGGCGTTAGCACAGATACGCAGTATTTT
CASSGLIIGVSTDTQYF
>TRBV27|NA|TRBJ2-7|NA
TGTGCCAGCAGTTTAGTGGACGTAAGGGGGGCCGGTATCGATCAGTACTTC
CASSLVDVRGAGIDQYF
>TRBV9|TRBD1|TRBJ2-2|NA
TGTGCCAGCAGCCTGACAGGGCCCGGGGAGCTGTTTTTT
CASSLTGPGELFF
>TRBV28|TRBD2|TRBJ2-3|NA
TGTGCCAGCAGACTAGGACTAGCGGGGAGCACAGATACGCAGTATTTT
CASRLGLAGSTDTQYF
>TRBV4-1|NA|TRBJ2-1|NA
TGCGCCAGCAGCCAAGATCCCCGGTGGGAGCAGTTCTTC
CASSQDPRWEQFF
>TRBV6-1|NA|TRBJ2-7|NA
TGTGCCAGCAGTGTCGGAGGGGTAGGAGGCTACGAGCAGTACTTC
CASSVGGVGGYEQYF
>TRBV5-4|TRBD1|TRBJ1-1|NA
TGTGCCAGCAGCTACGGGACAGGGGCTCTGAACACTGAAGCTTTCTTT
CASSYGTGALNTEAFF
>TRBV27|NA|TRBJ2-1|NA
TGTGCCAGCAGTCTACAGGGAGATCCGAGCTACAATGAGCAGTTCTTC
CASSLQGDPSYNEQFF
>TRBV7-9|NA|TRBJ2-7|NA
TGTGCCAGCAGCTACGCCGGGACAGGCGGGGGGCTGTACTTC
CASSYAGTGGGLYF
>TRBV4-1|NA|TRBJ2-3|NA
TGCGCCAGCAGCCAAGAAGATAGAGGAGATACGCAGTATTTT
CASSQEDRGDTQYF
>TRBV5-6|NA|TRBJ1-6|NA
TGTGCCAGCACCCCCGGTGGCCGCCTGTCGGCTTATAATTCACCCCTCCACTTT
CASTPGGRLSAYNSPLHF